This paragraph covers one TCR beta chain sequence. The antigen remains undetermined. Splitting of each subset's genomic DNA was done evenly across several immunoSEQ plates. Per the original data handling: ImmunoSEQ only sent back junction sequences with no quality scores, so filtering was done differently. The repertoire was sequenced with immunoSEQ multiplex PCR; TCRdb's copy has only in-frame clones and lacks some. That table supplies the V and J calls and clone size; D and trimming were determined from the DNA. The repertoire holds 2 million or so clones, with about 95% as singletons. The data are from a study of shared clonotypes between healthy human individuals. Study details: The donor pool was made up of two women and three men aged 18 to 49.

CD45RO-negative CD8 cells positively selected for CCR7 made up the naive population, which excluded terminally differentiated effector memory CD45RA+ cells. Overall study findings and caveats: Roughly 5% was the fraction of naive CD4 clonotypes found shared across several donors.

Germline loops: CDR1 LNHNV, CDR2 YYDKDF (reference sequence). V was cut by 5 bases and J by 2 bases, with 7 bases left in between. The CDR3 is 12 amino acids. The sequencing input was naive CD8+ T cells sorted from blood. This receptor was obtained from a man aged 18 to 35 in good health. The gene calls are TRBV15 and TRBJ2-7; D remains ambiguous. CDR3 protein: CATSGTTYEQYF. CDR3 in DNA: TGTGCCACCAGCGGAACGACCTACGAGCAGTACTTC.